The T cell receptor (beta chain) under discussion was sequenced for a study of identical twins. V lost 8 bases and J lost 5; bases outside the gene matches: 9. Germline V gives CDR1 ENHRY, CDR2 SYGVKD. The CDR3 sequence is 16 residues long. A universal primer site came from template switching; cDNA carried unique molecular identifiers. TCRdb called the 5' RACE reads again in MiXCR, with one record for every CDR3 protein. The sample lists hundreds of thousands of distinct CDR3 sequences; 15% to 20% were seen once. This sample also appeared in a second study, on T cells expressing NK-cell markers. This second report adds: With respect to HCMV, seven of the eight sequenced donors were seropositive, and one was seronegative. Several experiments added an anti-gamma-delta TCR antibody to sort only alpha-beta TCR T cells.

The V call is TRBV10-3, the J call TRBJ2-7; 16 bases map to TRBD2. Sequenced material: PBMCs. This TCR was recovered from a woman in her late teens or twenties in good health. The CDR3 here is CAIGGTSGRAGHEQYF. CDR3 bases: TGTGCCATCGGGGGGACTAGCGGGAGGGCCGGTCACGAGCAGTACTTC.